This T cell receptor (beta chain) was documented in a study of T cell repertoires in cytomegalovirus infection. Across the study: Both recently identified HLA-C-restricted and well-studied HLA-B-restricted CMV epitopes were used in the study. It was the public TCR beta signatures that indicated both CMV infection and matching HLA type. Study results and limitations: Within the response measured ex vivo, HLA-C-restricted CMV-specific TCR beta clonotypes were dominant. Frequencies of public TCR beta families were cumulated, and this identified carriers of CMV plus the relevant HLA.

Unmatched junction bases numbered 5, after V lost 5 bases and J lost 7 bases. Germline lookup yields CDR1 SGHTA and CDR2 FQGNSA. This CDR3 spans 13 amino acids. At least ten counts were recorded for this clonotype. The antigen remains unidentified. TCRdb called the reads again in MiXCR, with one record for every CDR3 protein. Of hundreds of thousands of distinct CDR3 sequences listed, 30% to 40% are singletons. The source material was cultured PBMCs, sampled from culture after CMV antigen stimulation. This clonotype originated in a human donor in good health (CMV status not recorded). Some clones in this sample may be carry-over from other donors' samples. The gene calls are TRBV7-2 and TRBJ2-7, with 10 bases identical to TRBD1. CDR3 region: CASSADRGLEQYV. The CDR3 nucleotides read TGTGCCAGCAGCGCCGACAGGGGGCTAGAGCAGTACGTC.